These 15 T cell receptor beta chains came from one sample sequenced in a study of tumor-infiltrating lymphocytes in primary liver carcinoma. It was from roughly 20-30 mg of unsorted bulk tissue that RNA and DNA were co-extracted. With approximately 500 ng total RNA as template and a constant-region primer, TCR beta cDNA was made. Three nested multiplex PCR rounds, a slightly modified ARM-PCR method, built the TCR beta libraries. The first two PCR rounds used TRBV1-TRBV30 forward primers with a C-beta reverse primer, around 10 cycles each. A single record per CDR3 protein comes from TCRdb applying MiXCR to the multiplex PCR reads. In the table there are approximately 110,000 distinct CDR3 sequences, roughly 80% of which are singletons. The material sequenced was liver tumor tissue from sampling region 3. Subset: tumor region T3, left-lateral pole. The receptors were gathered from a man aged 35 to 55 with primary liver carcinoma and hepatitis B virus infection.

Many counts were recorded for this clonotype. The rearrangement joins TRBV28 to TRBJ2-7, with 11 bases aligning to TRBD1. This CDR3 has 15 residues. Germline CDR1 reads MDHEN; CDR2 reads SYDVKM. Trimming took 7 bases from V and 0 from J; bases not matched to a gene: 5. For the CDR3, the DNA is TGTGCCAGCACCTCCGGGACAGGGGGCTCCTACGAGCAGTACTTC. Its protein product is CASTSGTGGSYEQYF.

In this sample, this clonotype turned up once. The junction differs from germline at one of its ends, possibly a read error. This chain connects TRBV7-8 to TRBJ2-7, with 8 bases aligning to TRBD2. Germline V gene lookup returns CDR1 SGHVS and CDR2 FQNEAQ. The CDR3 is 15 amino acids. The CDR3 DNA sequence: TGTGTCAGCAGCGTAACTAGCGGAGCTACGTCCGAGCAGTACTTC. It codes for CVSSVTSGATSEQYF.

V is TRBV28 and J is TRBJ2-5; a weak D match, TRBD1 (5 bases). Germline assignment: CDR1 MDHEN and CDR2 SYDVKM. V lost 7 bases and J 4 bases, leaving 16 bases between the germline ends. This CDR3 region has 14 residues. For the CDR3, the DNA is TGTGCCAGCACGCCGAACAGGATGGTAGAGACCCAGTACTTC. Translated, it gives CASTPNRMVETQYF. Drawing the rest from reference TRBV28 and TRBJ2-5, the complete variable domain is DVKVTQSSRYLVKRTGEKVFLECVQDMDHENMFWYRQDPGLGLRLIYFSYDVKMKEKGDIPEGYSVSREKKERFSLILESASTNQTSMYLCASTPNRMVETQYFGPGTRLLVL.

Comment on this clonotype: At one of its ends the junction is not consistent with the germline gene, which may arise from a read error. The chain links TRBV11-3 to TRBJ2-1, with D perhaps matching TRBD2 (5 bases). CDR1 and CDR2 (germline): SGHNT, YENEEA. The CDR3 runs 14 residues. The CDR3 loop reads CASSLGVSGNVQFF. The CDR3 DNA sequence: TGTGCCAGCAGCTTAGGGGTCAGCGGCAATGTGCAGTTCTTC.

The CDR3 sequence: CASSSTGTGRETQYF. The CDR3 DNA reads as TGTGCCAGCAGCTCGACCGGGACAGGCCGAGAGACCCAGTACTTC. The chain employs TRBV7-7 and TRBJ2-5; 8 positions agree with TRBD1. J lost 4 bases, V lost 4 bases, and 8 bases had no gene match. The CDR3 sequence is 15 residues long. Germline V gene data show CDR1 as SSHAT and CDR2 as FNYEAQ (reference sequence).

On this clonotype: At one end the junction does not follow the germline gene, possibly because of a read error. The chain combines TRBV29-1 with TRBJ1-2, with TRBD1 as a possible D gene (5 bases). The V gene's germline CDR1 is SQVTM and CDR2 ANQGSEA. The CDR3 contains 13 residues. The CDR3 DNA follows: TGCAGCGTTATGGTAGGGGTGAGCTATGGCTATACCTTC. Translated: CSVMVGVSYGYTF.

This chain links TRBV30 with TRBJ2-3, with no clear D. Trimming cost V 7 bases and J 1 base, with 15 bases left between them. CDR3 length: 14 residues. Germline V lookup: CDR1 GTSNPN, CDR2 SVGIG (reference sequence). CDR3 residues: CASGLIGGTDTQYF. The CDR3 bases are TGTGCCTCCGGCCTCATAGGAGGCACAGATACGCAGTATTTT.

This clonotype appeared many times. The rearrangement uses TRBV6-2 or TRBV6-3 and TRBJ2-1, with D unresolved. Germline V CDR1 and CDR2: MNHEY, SVGEGT. The CDR3 loop spans 14 amino acids. V shed 0 bases and J shed 4 bases, with 7 bases lying between them. CDR3 nucleotides: TGTGCCAGCAGTTACTCAGCCTATTACAATGAGCAGTTCTTC. Translation: CASSYSAYYNEQFF.

The chain uses TRBV29-1 and TRBJ1-2; D might be TRBD1 (6 bases). Germline V gene sequence: CDR1 SQVTM, CDR2 ANQGSEA. The CDR3 has 12 residues. The chain's CDR3 is CSAGQRDYGYTF. CDR3 nucleotide sequence: TGCAGTGCAGGACAGCGCGACTATGGCTACACCTTC.

About this clonotype itself: At one boundary the junction diverges from the germline segment, which might be a read error. V gene TRBV23-1 combines with J gene TRBJ1-1; 8 nucleotides line up with TRBD1. TRBV23-1 qualifies as an ORF whose function is uncertain. The CDR3 length is 15 residues. CDR3: CANSQKTGVAAEAFF. In DNA form, the CDR3 reads TGCGCCAACAGTCAAAAGACAGGGGTTGCCGCTGAAGCTTTCTTT.

The sample holds many counts of this clonotype. The rearrangement uses TRBV28 and TRBJ1-5, with no clear D. Germline lookup yields CDR1 MDHEN and CDR2 SYDVKM. Trimming took off 6 bases at V and 3 bases at J, with 18 bases between the two ends. The CDR3 totals 16 residues. This CDR3 is CASSSLRVGDNQPQHF. The CDR3 DNA reads TGTGCCAGCAGCTCCCTTCGGGTTGGGGACAATCAGCCCCAGCATTTT.

The CDR3: CASSPLTGAFNEQFF. The CDR3 nucleotides read TGTGCCAGCAGCCCACTAACGGGAGCCTTCAATGAGCAGTTCTTC. V gene TRBV6-2 or TRBV6-3 combines with J gene TRBJ2-1, with D perhaps matching TRBD2 (6 bases). The CDR3 runs to 15 residues. V lost 6 bases and J lost 6, with 18 bases in between. Germline loops: CDR1 MNHEY, CDR2 SVGEGT.

With respect to this clonotype: Here the CDR3 omits its conserved ending phenylalanine or tryptophan, so a read error is the likely source. The V and J genes are TRBV6-1 and TRBJ2-7; D unclear. Trimming shortened V by 2 bases and J by 1 base, and 12 bases separated the two germline ends. This CDR3 has 15 amino acids. CDR1 MNHNS and CDR2 SASEGT come from the germline V gene. CDR3 region: CASSETVVSSYEQYL. The CDR3 DNA reads as TGTGCCAGCAGTGAAACAGTGGTCAGTTCCTACGAGCAGTACTTA.

The sample holds one count of this clonotype. One end of the junction varies from germline; a read error may be responsible. This chain joins TRBV5-6 and TRBJ2-1; the match to TRBD2 covers 7 bases. Germline loops: CDR1 SGHDT, CDR2 YYEEEE. CDR3 length equals 14 residues. CDR3 sequence reads: CASSGAGVDNEQFF. In nucleotides, the CDR3 is TGTGCAAGCAGCGGGGCAGGAGTGGACAATGAGCAATTCTTC.

Of note for this clonotype: Mismatch with germline at one junction end may stem from a read error. The rearrangement uses TRBV4-2 and TRBJ2-3; D assignment may be TRBD1 or TRBD2 (5 bases each). CDR1 and CDR2 from the germline V gene are LGHNA and YNFKEQ. The CDR3 length is 15 residues. In DNA form, the CDR3 reads TGTACCAGCAGCCGAAGGACGAGGGGAACAGATACGCAGTATTTT. It specifies CTSSRRTRGTDTQYF.